The 23 T cell receptor beta chains given below trace back to one sample, sequenced in a study of blood T cells in healthy people across ages. It was with a sample-barcoded 5' primer and a J-beta primer mix that a second PCR of roughly 6 to 12 cycles was run. TCRdb reanalysed the 5' RACE reads using MiXCR and keeps one entry per CDR3 protein. The sample lists over 700,000 distinct CDR3 sequences; approximately 53% were seen once. The sequenced sample was blood. All receptors derive from a man older than 75 in good health.

The chain links TRBV6-2 or TRBV6-3 to TRBJ2-5, with TRBD2 as a possible D gene (6 bases). Germline V gives CDR1 MNHEY, CDR2 SVGEGT. CDR3 length: 16 residues. The V gene lost 2 bases and the J gene lost 3 bases, with 16 bases spanning the gap. CDR3 DNA: TGTGCCAGCAGTTACGATATAGCGGAGAACGAAGAGACCCAGTACTTC. This codes for CASSYDIAENEETQYF.

The CDR3 nucleotides read TGTGCCACCAGCAGAGATAGTAGCGGTGCCTACAATGAGCAGTTCTTC. The encoded protein is CATSRDSSGAYNEQFF. The chain joins TRBV15 to TRBJ2-1, with D possibly TRBD2 on 6 matching bases. The germline gives CDR1 LNHNV, CDR2 YYDKDF (reference sequence). V lost 0 bases to trimming and J lost 2 bases, with 11 bases between them. This CDR3 spans 16 amino acids.

This chain joins TRBV6-2 or TRBV6-3 and TRBJ2-5; 11 nucleotides line up with TRBD2. J lost 3 bases, V lost 5 bases, and 5 bases had no gene match. Germline-derived CDR1 and CDR2 are MNHEY and SVGEGT. This CDR3 has 15 residues. In DNA, the CDR3 is TGTGCCAGCAGTACGCCGACTAGCGGGAAAGAGACCCAGTACTTC. Its protein product is CASSTPTSGKETQYF.

The V call is TRBV6-5, the J call TRBJ2-2, with D possibly called TRBD1 or TRBD2 (6 bases each). The CDR3 spans 15 residues. Germline values: CDR1 MNHEY, CDR2 SVGAGI. The V end lost 6 bases, the J end lost 3 bases, and 14 bases lay between the germline ends. The DNA of the CDR3 is TGTGCCAGCAGACTCGGGGGCAGCTACACCGGGGAGCTGTTTTTT. Protein: CASRLGGSYTGELFF.

This clonotype has just a few counts. V gene TRBV5-1 combines with J gene TRBJ2-1; TRBD2 matches 8 bases. The ends lost 5 bases at V and 0 bases at J; junction bases unmatched: 7. The germline gives CDR1 SGHRS, CDR2 YFSETQ. The CDR3 runs to 16 residues. The CDR3 here is CASRPLTSGSYNEQFF. CDR3 DNA: TGCGCCAGCAGACCGCTCACTAGCGGCTCCTACAATGAGCAGTTCTTC.

V usage is TRBV7-9 and J usage is TRBJ2-1; 10 bases align to TRBD2. CDR3 size: 15 residues. J was trimmed by 6 bases and V by 3 bases; bases with no gene match: 5. CDR1 and CDR2 (germline): SEHNR, FQNEAQ (reference sequence). This CDR3 is CASSFASGSSNEQFF. The CDR3 coding sequence is TGTGCCAGCAGCTTTGCTAGCGGGAGCTCCAATGAGCAGTTCTTC.

This clonotype was seen a few times. The rearrangement uses TRBV20-1 and TRBJ1-4; no definite D call. The CDR3 totals 12 residues. Germline V gene sequence: CDR1 DFQATT, CDR2 SNEGSKA (reference sequence). Trimming shortened V by 0 bases and J by 10 bases, and 9 bases separated the two germline ends. The CDR3 here is CSARDRVVKLFF. The CDR3 DNA is TGCAGTGCTAGAGATCGGGTAGTAAAACTGTTTTTT.

The chain combines TRBV3-1 with TRBJ1-5, with TRBD1 as a possible D gene (5 bases). V dropped 4 bases and J dropped 0 bases, with 10 bases sitting between them. Per the germline V gene, CDR1 is LGHDT and CDR2 is YNNKEL (reference sequence). This CDR3 is 15 amino acids long. CDR3 region: CASSRGGDSNQPQHF. In DNA form, the CDR3 reads TGTGCCAGCAGCCGTGGGGGGGATAGCAATCAGCCCCAGCATTTT.

The chain employs TRBV7-8 and TRBJ2-5, with 8 bases that match TRBD1. From germline, CDR1 is SGHVS and CDR2 FQNEAQ. V dropped 5 bases and J dropped 4; count of bases not matched to a gene: 12. The CDR3 has 16 residues. CDR3 in amino acids: CASSERAGGAGETQYF. CDR3 coding DNA: TGTGCCAGCAGCGAAAGGGCAGGGGGCGCGGGAGAGACCCAGTACTTC.

The V gene is TRBV6-6, the J gene TRBJ2-6; D unclear. V lost 5 bases to trimming and J lost 0 bases, with 5 bases between them. Germline lookup yields CDR1 MNHNY and CDR2 SVGAGI (reference sequence). The CDR3 is made up of 14 amino acids. This CDR3 is CASSQISGANVLTF. CDR3 nucleotides: TGTGCCAGCAGTCAGATCTCTGGGGCCAACGTCCTGACTTTC.

The chain is built from TRBV14 and TRBJ2-7; 9 nucleotides line up with TRBD1. CDR3 length equals 16 residues. CDR1 and CDR2 (germline): SGHDN, FVKESK. After removal of 4 bases from V and 2 bases from J, the junction contained 9 bases not matched to a gene. The CDR3 DNA sequence: TGTGCCAGCAGCCCTTTCACGGGACAGGGCCCCTACGAGCAGTACTTC. Translated, it gives CASSPFTGQGPYEQYF.

The CDR3 DNA reads TGTGCCACCGAACAGGGGGCTGACGGCTACACCTTC. Translated, it gives CATEQGADGYTF. The V gene is TRBV24-1, the J gene TRBJ1-2; TRBD1 matches 9 bases. Germline CDR1 is KGHDR and CDR2 is SFDVKD. Losses at the gene ends were 9 bases for V and 8 bases for J; bases not matched to a gene: 6. The CDR3 runs to 12 residues.

The V gene is TRBV7-9, the J gene TRBJ1-2, with a tentative D call TRBD1 (5 bases). CDR1 and CDR2 (germline): SEHNR, FQNEAQ (reference sequence). Trimming shortened V by 1 base and J by 4 bases, and 13 bases separated the two germline ends. The length of the CDR3 is 15 residues. The CDR3 nucleotides are TGTGCCAGCAGCTTAGGATTAGGGGCTCGCTATGGCTACACCTTC. It encodes CASSLGLGARYGYTF.

In this sample, this clonotype turned up a few times. This chain connects TRBV29-1 to TRBJ2-1; TRBD2 aligns across 13 bases. Germline CDR1 is SQVTM and CDR2 is ANQGSEA. The V gene end was trimmed by 7 bases and the J gene end by 7 bases; junction bases not matched to a gene: 7. The CDR3 spans 14 residues. CDR3 bases: TGCAGCGCCATGACTAGCGGGAGGCAGAATGAGCAGTTCTTC. Protein: CSAMTSGRQNEQFF.

The V call is TRBV4-2, the J call TRBJ2-4; tentatively, D is TRBD2 (5 bases). The CDR3 extends over 14 amino acids. Germline V gives CDR1 LGHNA, CDR2 YNFKEQ. Trimming stripped 0 bases from V and 13 bases from J, with 16 bases between. The CDR3 coding sequence is TGTGCCAGCAGCCAAGATCCAAGCTTGGGAGAGCAGTACTTC. Translating it yields CASSQDPSLGEQYF.

This clonotype was seen a few times. CDR3 region: CASGRRGQANYGYTF. DNA of the CDR3: TGCGCCAGCGGGAGACGGGGACAGGCTAACTATGGCTACACCTTC. This rearrangement joins TRBV10-2 to TRBJ1-2; TRBD1 matches at 8 bases. V trimming: 8 bases; J trimming: 0 bases; junction bases outside the gene matches: 8. This CDR3 has 15 amino acids. Germline values: CDR1 WSHSY, CDR2 SAAADI.

This CDR3 is CASSQDPGKGRNTEAFF. CDR3 DNA sequence: TGTGCCAGCAGCCAAGATCCTGGGAAGGGCCGAAACACTGAAGCTTTCTTT. The V gene is TRBV4-2, the J gene TRBJ1-1; no clear D. This CDR3 is built from 17 residues. The V and J ends lost 0 bases and 2 bases respectively, with 16 bases between them. CDR1 and CDR2 (germline): LGHNA, YNFKEQ.

This clonotype is a singleton in its sample. The chain uses TRBV27 and TRBJ1-1, with 7 bases lining up with TRBD1. Germline V lookup: CDR1 MNHEY, CDR2 SMNVEV (reference sequence). CDR3 size: 16 residues. The V and J ends lost 5 bases and 1 base, in that order; junction bases with no gene match: 10. CDR3 sequence: CASSPLGAGGNTEAFF. The CDR3 coding sequence is TGTGCCAGCAGTCCCTTAGGAGCAGGGGGGAACACTGAAGCTTTCTTT.

The chain is built from TRBV24-1 and TRBJ2-3; 8 bases fit TRBD2. Germline V CDR1 and CDR2: KGHDR, SFDVKD. The CDR3 totals 18 residues. The V gene end was trimmed by 3 bases and the J gene end by 1 base; junction bases not matched to a gene: 11. The CDR3 region is CATSDPTPGTRGTDTQYF. CDR3 bases: TGTGCCACCAGTGATCCCACGCCCGGGACTAGGGGCACAGATACGCAGTATTTT.

The rearrangement uses TRBV7-9 and TRBJ1-1; tentative D call: TRBD1 (5 bases). Germline CDR1 reads SEHNR; CDR2 reads FQNEAQ (reference sequence). The CDR3 totals 13 residues. V lost 7 bases and J 5 bases, leaving 14 bases between the germline ends. Here the CDR3 DNA reads TGTGCCAGCAACCCTTGGGGGATGACTGAAGCTTTCTTT. Amino acids: CASNPWGMTEAFF.

This chain joins TRBV28 and TRBJ2-1, with 8 bases lining up with TRBD1. The germline CDR1 and CDR2 sequences are MDHEN and SYDVKM. This CDR3 contains 17 residues. Trimming removed 8 bases from V and 6 bases from J; junction bases left unmatched: 18. The CDR3, as DNA: TGTGCCAGCGCGGACAGGGAAGGGCTTCGAAGCGGCAATGAGCAGTTCTTC. This sequence encodes CASADREGLRSGNEQFF. Complete variable domain (other parts from reference TRBV28 and TRBJ2-1): DVKVTQSSRYLVKRTGEKVFLECVQDMDHENMFWYRQDPGLGLRLIYFSYDVKMKEKGDIPEGYSVSREKKERFSLILESASTNQTSMYLCASADREGLRSGNEQFFGPGTRLTVL.

The chain recombines TRBV5-6 with TRBJ2-3; D perhaps matches TRBD1 (5 bases). There are 14 residues in the CDR3. Germline V CDR1 and CDR2: SGHDT, YYEEEE. Trimming pared 1 base from V and 4 bases from J, leaving 10 bases between. The CDR3 sequence: CASSLWGTADTQYF. The CDR3, as DNA: TGTGCCAGCAGCTTGTGGGGCACGGCAGATACGCAGTATTTT.

The V and J genes are TRBV28 and TRBJ2-1; no clear D. V dropped 7 bases and J dropped 7 bases, with 17 bases sitting between them. Per germline, CDR1 MDHEN and CDR2 SYDVKM. The CDR3 has 14 residues. CDR3 DNA: TGTGCCAGCAACGTTCAGGTGGCGCTTAATGAGCAGTTCTTC. This sequence encodes CASNVQVALNEQFF. Looking up the rest from reference TRBV28 and TRBJ2-1 gives the full variable domain: DVKVTQSSRYLVKRTGEKVFLECVQDMDHENMFWYRQDPGLGLRLIYFSYDVKMKEKGDIPEGYSVSREKKERFSLILESASTNQTSMYLCASNVQVALNEQFFGPGTRLTVL.